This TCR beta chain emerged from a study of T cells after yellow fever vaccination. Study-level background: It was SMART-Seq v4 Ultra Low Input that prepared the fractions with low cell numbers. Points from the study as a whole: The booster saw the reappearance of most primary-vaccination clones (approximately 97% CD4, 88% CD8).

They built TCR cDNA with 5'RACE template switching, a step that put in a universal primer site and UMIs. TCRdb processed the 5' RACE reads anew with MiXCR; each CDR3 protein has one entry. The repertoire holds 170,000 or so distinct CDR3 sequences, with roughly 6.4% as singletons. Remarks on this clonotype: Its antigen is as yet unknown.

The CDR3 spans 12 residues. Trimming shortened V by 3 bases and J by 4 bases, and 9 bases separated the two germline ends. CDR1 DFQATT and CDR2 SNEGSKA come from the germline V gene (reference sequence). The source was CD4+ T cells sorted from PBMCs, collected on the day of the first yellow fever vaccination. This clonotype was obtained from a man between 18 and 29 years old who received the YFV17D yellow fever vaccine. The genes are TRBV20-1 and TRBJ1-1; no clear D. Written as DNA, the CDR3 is TGCAGTGCTAGTCCCCGGGCCACTGAAGCTTTCTTT. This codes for CSASPRATEAFF.